These 24 T cell receptor beta chains originate from one sample sequenced in a study of memory CD4+ T cells and cytomegalovirus serostatus. Single viable CD3+CD4+CD8-CD45RO+ cells were sorted as the memory CD4+ T cells. The assay was immunoSEQ multiplex PCR, and TCRdb's table has in-frame clones only and misses some. There are just under 40,000 clones in the sample; around 79% occur only once, and 0.6% to 0.95% lies in the top ten. Input material: memory CD4+ T cells from blood. The receptors originated from an adult in good health and CMV-seronegative.

This clone came up a few times. The chain carries TRBV11-3 and TRBJ2-3; no firm D call. The CDR3 is 12 amino acids. Trimming removed 6 bases from V and 1 base from J, with 5 bases in between. From germline, CDR1 is SGHNT and CDR2 YENEEA. CDR3 sequence reads: CASSPGTDTQYF. The CDR3 nucleotides are TGTGCCAGCAGTCCCGGCACAGATACGCAGTATTTT.

The chain recombines TRBV5-4 with TRBJ2-6; 7 positions match TRBD1. This CDR3 spans 15 amino acids. J was trimmed by 2 bases and V by 4 bases; bases with no gene match: 3. CDR1 is SGHNT, CDR2 YYREEE, per germline (reference sequence). In nucleotides, the CDR3 is TGTGCCAGCAGCACTACAGGGGCTGGGGCCAACGTCCTGACTTTC. Amino acids: CASSTTGAGANVLTF.

The chain couples TRBV7-9 to TRBJ1-2, with D tentatively TRBD1 (5 bases). The V gene's germline CDR1 is SEHNR and CDR2 FQNEAQ (reference sequence). This CDR3 comprises 12 residues. V dropped 2 bases and J dropped 6 bases, with 7 bases sitting between them. The CDR3 DNA reads as TGTGCCAGCAGCTTATCGGGGCATGGCTACACCTTC. This codes for CASSLSGHGYTF.

The chain joins TRBV6-6 to TRBJ1-5; D remains ambiguous. This CDR3 contains 13 residues. Germline assignment: CDR1 MNHNY and CDR2 SVGAGI (reference sequence). V was clipped by 6 bases and J by 11 bases, with 17 bases between them. The CDR3 DNA sequence: TGTGCCAGCAGCCAAAAGGTGGGTACAGCCCAGCATTTT. Amino acid sequence: CASSQKVGTAQHF.

The CDR3 nucleotides read TGTGCCTGGAGTGTCGGGGCCCAAGAGACCCAGTACTTC. Residues: CAWSVGAQETQYF. This rearrangement joins TRBV30 to TRBJ2-5, with D perhaps TRBD1 or TRBD2 (5 bases each). The CDR3 runs 13 residues. V was shortened by 0 bases and J by 1 base, with 6 bases between the two germline ends. From germline, CDR1 is GTSNPN and CDR2 SVGIG (reference sequence).

The chain uses TRBV6-5 and TRBJ1-2, with D perhaps matching TRBD1 (5 bases). The CDR3 runs to 13 residues. Germline CDR1 MNHEY, CDR2 SVGAGI. Between the trimmed V and J ends, which lost 6 bases and 8 bases, there was a span of 16 bases. CDR3: CASRTGTAEGYTF. The CDR3 bases are TGTGCCAGCAGGACGGGGACGGCGGAGGGCTACACCTTC.

The gene calls are TRBV10-3 and TRBJ1-6; D ambiguous. Trimming removed 4 bases at V and 4 bases at J, with 8 bases between. Germline CDR1 reads ENHRY; CDR2 reads SYGVKD. CDR3 size: 14 residues. This chain's CDR3 is CAISATEYNSPLHF. Written as DNA, the CDR3 is TGTGCCATCAGTGCGACGGAATATAATTCACCCCTCCACTTT.

This chain links TRBV5-1 with TRBJ1-2; a weak D match, TRBD1 (5 bases). Trimming took 0 bases from V and 4 from J, leaving 13 bases between them. The CDR3 sequence is 15 residues long. The germline V gene has CDR1 SGHRS and CDR2 YFSETQ. CDR3 coding DNA: TGCGCCAGCAGCTTGGATCTGCACGGGGCCTATGGCTACACCTTC. It encodes CASSLDLHGAYGYTF.

The chain links TRBV5-4 to TRBJ2-5; tentatively, D is TRBD1 or TRBD2 (5 bases each). This CDR3 has 15 residues. Per germline, CDR1 SGHNT and CDR2 YYREEE (reference sequence). Deletions cut 4 bases from V and 1 base from J, with 14 bases between. In DNA, the CDR3 is TGTGCCAGCAGCAACTCGGGACGGTTCCAAGAGACCCAGTACTTC. Its protein is CASSNSGRFQETQYF.

This clone showed up just once. J is TRBJ1-4 and V is TRBV27, with unresolved D. The germline V gene encodes CDR1 MNHEY and CDR2 SMNVEV (reference sequence). V shed 7 bases and J shed 6 bases, with 15 bases lying between them. The CDR3 is 14 residues long. The CDR3 protein is CASKSAIRYEKLFF. The CDR3 region has the DNA TGTGCCAGCAAGTCGGCCATCAGATATGAAAAACTGTTTTTT.

The V gene is TRBV10-3, the J gene TRBJ1-6, with 7 bases aligning to TRBD1. Trimming removed 10 bases from V and 6 bases from J; junction bases left unmatched: 15. Germline-derived CDR1 and CDR2 are ENHRY and SYGVKD. The CDR3 length is 16 residues. This CDR3 reads CATMGRDRGPNSPLHF. CDR3 coding DNA: TGTGCCACCATGGGCAGGGACAGAGGACCTAATTCACCCCTCCACTTT.

The CDR3 DNA reads TGTGCCAGCAGCTCCTGGACAGGGGGCGGCGAGCAGTACTTC. Amino acid sequence: CASSSWTGGGEQYF. V is TRBV7-9 and J is TRBJ2-7, with TRBD1 identical over 11 bases. Looked up from germline, CDR1 is SEHNR and CDR2 is FQNEAQ (reference sequence). The CDR3 spans 14 residues. V trimming: 4 bases; J trimming: 6 bases; junction bases outside the gene matches: 5.

The chain has TRBV15 and TRBJ2-5; perhaps TRBD1 as D (5 bases). Deletions cut 0 bases from V and 0 bases from J, with 8 bases between. This CDR3 has 15 amino acids. The germline gives CDR1 LNHNV, CDR2 YYDKDF (reference sequence). The CDR3 is CATSRDQGYQETQYF. DNA for the CDR3: TGTGCCACCAGCAGAGATCAGGGTTACCAAGAGACCCAGTACTTC.

The V gene is TRBV9, the J gene TRBJ1-3; the D is unclear. Germline CDR1 reads SGDLS; CDR2 reads YYNGEE. There are 14 residues in the CDR3. V lost 3 bases to trimming and J lost 0 bases, with 7 bases between them. The CDR3 DNA reads as TGTGCCAGCAGCGACCGGTCCTCTGGAAACACCATATATTTT. Translating gives CASSDRSSGNTIYF.

The V call is TRBV5-1, the J call TRBJ1-2; 7 positions agree with TRBD1. Per the germline V gene, CDR1 is SGHRS and CDR2 is YFSETQ. The CDR3 runs 14 residues. The J segment lost 2 bases and the V segment lost 5 bases, leaving 6 bases of the junction unmatched. As DNA, the CDR3 is TGCGCCAGCAGTGTTGGACAGGAGAACTATGGCTACACCTTC. Amino acid sequence: CASSVGQENYGYTF. The full variable domain, its missing parts supplied by reference TRBV5-1 and TRBJ1-2, is KAGVTQTPRYLIKTRGQQVTLSCSPISGHRSVSWYQQTPGQGLQFLFEYFSETQRNKGNFPGRFSGRQFSNSRSEMNVSTLELGDSALYLCASSVGQENYGYTFGSGTRLTVV.

The chain uses TRBV6-6 and TRBJ2-7, with D possibly matching TRBD2 (5 bases). V was clipped by 8 bases and J by 4 bases, with 21 bases between them. The CDR3 consists of 15 residues. CDR1 is MNHNY, CDR2 SVGAGI, per germline (reference sequence). DNA for the CDR3: TGTGCCAGCTCCCTTTTGGCGGGTGAGGGTTACGAGCAGTACTTC. This translates into CASSLLAGEGYEQYF.

The V and J genes are TRBV19 and TRBJ2-3; no clear D gene. The CDR3 spans 15 residues. Germline V gene lookup returns CDR1 LNHDA and CDR2 SQIVND (reference sequence). V lost 4 bases and J lost 0, with 11 bases in between. CDR3 residues: CASSNWASSTDTQYF. CDR3 nucleotide sequence: TGTGCCAGTAGTAACTGGGCATCTAGCACAGATACGCAGTATTTT.

As for this clone: The sample has other DNA sequences that encode this CDR3 too. The CDR3 here is CSVDGQGGPYEQYF. In DNA, the CDR3 is TGCAGTGTGGACGGACAGGGAGGCCCCTACGAGCAGTACTTC. The chain combines TRBV29-1 with TRBJ2-7, with TRBD1 matching 8 bases. The CDR3 is 14 residues long. CDR1 is SQVTM and CDR2 is ANQGSEA in the germline V gene.

The CDR3 loop reads CASRYTTSGNTIYF. The CDR3 bases are TGTGCCAGCAGATACACCACCTCTGGAAACACCATATATTTT. This chain uses TRBV7-9 with TRBJ1-3; D call uncertain. The CDR3 has 14 amino acids. Germline loops: CDR1 SEHNR, CDR2 FQNEAQ (reference sequence). V lost 6 bases and J lost 0, with 9 bases in between.

This clone was seen more than once but under ten times. The J gene is TRBJ1-4, the V gene TRBV10-3; weak D call: TRBD1 (5 bases). CDR3 length: 18 amino acids. Germline V gene data show CDR1 as ENHRY and CDR2 as SYGVKD. V gave up 4 bases and J gave up 1 base, with 19 bases separating them. The CDR3 region is CAISGTGGVIGTNEKLFF. The CDR3 DNA follows: TGTGCCATCAGTGGGACCGGAGGGGTCATAGGAACTAATGAAAAACTGTTTTTT.

The rearrangement links TRBV14 to TRBJ2-3; D possibly corresponds to TRBD2 (5 bases). Trimming cost V 0 bases and J 3 bases, with 13 bases left between them. In germline, CDR1 is SGHDN, CDR2 FVKESK. The CDR3 sequence is 16 residues long. For the CDR3, the DNA is TGTGCCAGCAGCCAAGATCGAGGAGGCTGGACAGATACGCAGTATTTT. It yields the protein CASSQDRGGWTDTQYF. Drawing the rest from reference TRBV14 and TRBJ2-3, the complete variable domain is EAGVTQFPSHSVIEKGQTVTLRCDPISGHDNLYWYRRVMGKEIKFLLHFVKESKQDESGMPNNRFLAERTGGTYSTLKVQPAELEDSGVYFCASSQDRGGWTDTQYFGPGTRLTVL.

This clone was seen a handful of times. The chain recombines TRBV5-8 with TRBJ1-4; no definite D call. The CDR3 runs to 16 residues. Germline lookup yields CDR1 SGHTS and CDR2 YDEGEE. V was pared by 2 bases and J by 2 bases, with 13 bases between. In DNA form, the CDR3 reads TGTGCCAGCAGCTTTTGGGATCTTACTACTAATGAAAAACTGTTTTTT. Translation: CASSFWDLTTNEKLFF.

The CDR3 sequence is CASRGGGETQYF. CDR3 nucleotide sequence: TGTGCCAGCAGAGGCGGGGGGGAGACCCAGTACTTC. This chain connects TRBV5-4 to TRBJ2-5; 8 nucleotides agree with TRBD2. The CDR3 extends over 12 amino acids. Germline V gene data show CDR1 as SGHNT and CDR2 as YYREEE (reference sequence). The trim removed 5 bases at V and 5 bases at J, leaving 2 bases unmatched.

Only one count was recorded for this clone. The chain combines TRBV27 with TRBJ2-7; no definite D call. The CDR3 is 13 residues long. Germline CDR1 reads MNHEY; CDR2 reads SMNVEV (reference sequence). V lost 4 bases and J 2 bases, leaving 9 bases between the germline ends. CDR3 nucleotides: TGTGCCAGCAGTTCCTTGGCCCCCTACGAGCAGTACTTC. Protein sequence: CASSSLAPYEQYF.